Following are 22 T cell receptor beta chains from one sample sequenced in a study of identical twins. Each CDR3 protein is one row after TCRdb ran MiXCR on the 5' RACE reads. Of some 1,700,000 distinct CDR3 sequences in the sample, under 35% were seen once. Sequencing was carried out using cord blood. The receptors were sampled from a newborn girl in good health.

The chain has TRBV14 and TRBJ2-5, with TRBD2 identical over 11 bases. Germline V gene sequence: CDR1 SGHDN, CDR2 FVKESK. After removal of 0 bases from V and 2 bases from J, the junction contained 11 bases not matched to a gene. The CDR3 runs to 19 residues. The CDR3 here is CASSQEVWASGRLQETQYF. For the CDR3, the DNA is TGTGCCAGCAGCCAAGAAGTGTGGGCTAGCGGGAGGTTACAAGAGACCCAGTACTTC.

The chain recombines TRBV6-6 with TRBJ2-3; D may be TRBD1 or TRBD2 (6 bases each). The CDR3 is made up of 15 amino acids. V gave up 4 bases and J gave up 2 bases, with 13 bases separating them. CDR1 is MNHNY, CDR2 SVGAGI, per germline (reference sequence). This CDR3 reads CASSWGAGFTDTQYF. CDR3 nucleotide sequence: TGTGCCAGCAGTTGGGGGGCAGGGTTCACAGATACGCAGTATTTT.

This clonotype was counted between two and nine times. V gene TRBV4-1 combines with J gene TRBJ1-4, with D perhaps TRBD1 (6 bases). In germline, CDR1 is MGHRA, CDR2 YSYEKL. The CDR3 contains 16 residues. V lost 2 bases and J 0 bases, leaving 10 bases between the germline ends. DNA for the CDR3: TGCGCCAGCAGCCAATTCCACAGGGCAACTAATGAAAAACTGTTTTTT. Protein product: CASSQFHRATNEKLFF.

This sequence joins TRBV7-8 and TRBJ2-3, with a tentative D call TRBD2 (7 bases). Trimming pared 2 bases from V and 4 bases from J, leaving 16 bases between. The CDR3 is 16 amino acids. CDR1 SGHVS and CDR2 FQNEAQ come from the germline V gene. CDR3 nucleotide sequence: TGTGCCAGCAGCTTAAGCTGGGGGGGGCGTTCAGATACGCAGTATTTT. Protein: CASSLSWGGRSDTQYF.

This chain joins TRBV27 and TRBJ1-6; 7 nucleotides match TRBD1. Germline V gene lookup returns CDR1 MNHEY and CDR2 SMNVEV (reference sequence). The CDR3 contains 16 residues. The J segment lost 3 bases and the V segment lost 3 bases, leaving 5 bases of the junction unmatched. The CDR3 reads CASSFNRGLYNSPLHF. The CDR3 coding sequence is TGTGCCAGCAGTTTTAACAGGGGACTCTATAATTCACCCCTCCACTTT.

This chain connects TRBV29-1 to TRBJ1-1, with 9 bases matching TRBD1. V trimming: 6 bases; J trimming: 4 bases; junction bases outside the gene matches: 9. This CDR3 contains 14 residues. CDR1 SQVTM and CDR2 ANQGSEA come from the germline V gene. The CDR3 nucleotides read TGCAGCGTGGCCGTTACAGGGGGCATCACTGAAGCTTTCTTT. Its protein product is CSVAVTGGITEAFF.

This clonotype was counted a few times. The chain uses TRBV19 and TRBJ2-3; no clear D. Trimming pared 5 bases from V and 7 bases from J, leaving 10 bases between. Per the germline V gene, CDR1 is LNHDA and CDR2 is SQIVND (reference sequence). The CDR3 sequence is 12 residues long. The CDR3 here is CASSARMNTQYF. The DNA for the CDR3 is TGTGCCAGTAGTGCACGGATGAATACGCAGTATTTT.

This clonotype was recorded at least ten times. This chain joins TRBV29-1 and TRBJ2-1; 7 bases are shared with TRBD2. With V trimmed by 7 bases and J by 12 bases, 18 bases remained unmatched. This CDR3 is built from 14 residues. From germline, CDR1 is SQVTM and CDR2 ANQGSEA. In nucleotides, the CDR3 is TGCAGCGGATCCTTGGCTAGCGGAAAAGCGAGGCAGTTCTTC. This gives the protein CSGSLASGKARQFF.

The V gene is TRBV14, the J gene TRBJ2-1; TRBD2 matches at 13 bases. The assigned J gene may be wrong: the sequence end matches TRBJ2-7 better. The CDR3 contains 22 residues. Germline values: CDR1 SGHDN, CDR2 FVKESK. CDR3 sequence reads: CASSPGYHPGTSGKSSYNEQYF. CDR3 in DNA: TGTGCCAGCAGCCCAGGGTACCATCCCGGGACTAGCGGGAAAAGCTCCTACAATGAGCAGTACTTC.

This clonotype was seen at least ten times. The chain employs TRBV29-1 and TRBJ2-1; D is ambiguous. Trimming took off 5 bases at V and 6 bases at J, with 14 bases between the two ends. The CDR3 consists of 13 residues. Germline V gene sequence: CDR1 SQVTM, CDR2 ANQGSEA. The CDR3 DNA is TGCAGCGTTACCCCAATTGCTATCAATGAGCAGTTCTTC. Translated: CSVTPIAINEQFF.

This clonotype was observed a handful of times. This chain links TRBV27 with TRBJ1-1; D remains ambiguous. The V and J ends lost 5 bases and 3 bases respectively, with 7 bases between them. The CDR3 runs 12 residues. In germline, CDR1 is MNHEY, CDR2 SMNVEV (reference sequence). CDR3 residues: CASSPIHTEAFF. DNA of the CDR3: TGTGCCAGCAGTCCTATCCACACTGAAGCTTTCTTT.

This clonotype was picked up many times. The rearrangement uses TRBV13 and TRBJ2-1; TRBD1 agrees at 8 bases. V shed 1 base, J shed 2 bases, and the junction held 4 bases outside the gene matches. CDR1 and CDR2 from the germline V gene are PRHDT and FYEKMQ (reference sequence). The CDR3 is 16 amino acids. CDR3 protein: CASSLDGQGTYNEQFF. The CDR3 nucleotides are TGTGCCAGCAGCTTAGACGGACAGGGAACCTACAATGAGCAGTTCTTC.

The chain links TRBV4-1 to TRBJ1-1; D unresolved. This CDR3 is built from 13 residues. CDR1 MGHRA and CDR2 YSYEKL come from the germline V gene. Between the trimmed V and J ends, which lost 5 bases and 5 bases, there was a span of 12 bases. CDR3 nucleotides: TGCGCCAGCAGCGAGCAACTCCAAACTGAAGCTTTCTTT. It specifies CASSEQLQTEAFF.

The chain is built from TRBV20-1 and TRBJ2-7, with TRBD1 identical over 10 bases. V was clipped by 1 base and J by 4 bases; unmatched bases: 4. This CDR3 is built from 14 residues. Germline CDR1 DFQATT, CDR2 SNEGSKA (reference sequence). The CDR3 loop reads CSARGDRGGYEQYF. The CDR3 DNA reads TGCAGTGCTAGAGGGGACAGGGGTGGATACGAGCAGTACTTC.

The V gene is TRBV28, the J gene TRBJ1-1; TRBD1 matches 7 bases. V was clipped by 8 bases and J by 5 bases; unmatched bases: 14. This CDR3 spans 15 amino acids. Germline V lookup: CDR1 MDHEN, CDR2 SYDVKM. The CDR3 spells CASSWGAEGATEAFF. CDR3 sequence (DNA): TGTGCCAGCTCCTGGGGGGCGGAGGGGGCTACTGAAGCTTTCTTT.

This rearrangement joins TRBV3-1 to TRBJ1-1; D may be TRBD1 (5 bases). Germline V CDR1 and CDR2: LGHDT, YNNKEL (reference sequence). Trimming pared 0 bases from V and 4 bases from J, leaving 18 bases between. The CDR3 length is 17 residues. The DNA of the CDR3 is TGTGCCAGCAGCCAAGATGGGTCAGGGTTTGGTGGCACTGAAGCTTTCTTT. It codes for CASSQDGSGFGGTEAFF.

This clonotype was seen only a few times. V and J are TRBV10-3 and TRBJ2-1, with D unclear. Trimming removed 7 bases from V and 0 bases from J, with 10 bases in between. Germline lookup yields CDR1 ENHRY and CDR2 SYGVKD. The CDR3 is 14 residues long. The CDR3, as DNA: TGTGCCATCAATTCACCGAGCTCCTACAATGAGCAGTTCTTC. Protein: CAINSPSSYNEQFF.

This clonotype was seen repeatedly, ten times or more. V and J are TRBV12-1 and TRBJ2-3; the listed D gene, TRBD2, was not tested against the DNA. TRBV12-1 is listed as a pseudogene. The CDR3 is 17 residues long. CDR3 bases: TGTGCCGTCTCCGATAAAGGACTAGCGGGAGGTACAGATACGCAGTATTTT. Residues: CAVSDKGLAGGTDTQYF.

The rearrangement uses TRBV20-1 and TRBJ1-5; no reliable D call. V gave up 1 base and J gave up 1 base, with 5 bases separating them. The CDR3 loop spans 13 amino acids. The germline V gene has CDR1 DFQATT and CDR2 SNEGSKA (reference sequence). The CDR3 nucleotides read TGCAGTGCTAGAGGGATAAGCAATCAGCCCCAGCATTTT. Translation gives CSARGISNQPQHF.

CDR3 in DNA: TGTGCCAGCAGCCAAGTGATGGCACCCAAAGAGACCCAGTACTTC. This translates into CASSQVMAPKETQYF. This rearrangement joins TRBV4-2 to TRBJ2-5, with unresolved D. With 1 base removed from V and 3 bases from J, the gap between germline ends came to 12 bases. This CDR3 comprises 15 residues. The germline gives CDR1 LGHNA, CDR2 YNFKEQ.

This clonotype turned up a few times. The chain carries TRBV18 and TRBJ1-2, with D hard to call. The CDR3 runs 15 residues. Trimming shortened V by 2 bases and J by 4 bases, and 14 bases separated the two germline ends. Germline-derived CDR1 and CDR2 are KGHSH and LQKENI. The CDR3 nucleotides are TGTGCCAGCTCACCATTAGGAAAGGGCCTCTATGGCTACACCTTC. It specifies CASSPLGKGLYGYTF.

This clonotype is a singleton in its sample. This chain connects TRBV6-5 to TRBJ2-1, with D tentatively TRBD2 (6 bases). This CDR3 contains 14 residues. CDR1 and CDR2 from the germline V gene are MNHEY and SVGAGI. V lost 7 bases and J 9 bases, leaving 19 bases between the germline ends. Here the CDR3 DNA reads TGTGCCAGCACCGGACTACCGGGAGCTAGTGAGCAGTTCTTC. It specifies CASTGLPGASEQFF.